A single sample gave rise to the 26 T cell receptor beta chains below, sequenced in a study of T cells in Graves' hyperthyroidism and ophthalmopathy. TCR beta CDR3 region amplification was performed from RNA transcripts. HTBI primers were the set used in a first-round RT-PCR of the TCR CDR3. TCRdb re-called the multiplex PCR reads through MiXCR, storing one row per CDR3 protein. The sample holds about 250,000 distinct CDR3 sequences, approximately 25% seen once. Sequences were obtained from blood. The receptors originated from a woman in her forties with Graves' ophthalmopathy.

J is TRBJ2-7 and V is TRBV7-6, with D possibly being TRBD1 or TRBD2 (6 bases each). CDR3 length: 13 residues. V lost 5 bases, J lost 6 bases, and 14 bases lay in between. CDR1 and CDR2 from the germline V gene are SGHVS and FNYEAQ. The CDR3, as DNA: TGTGCCAGCAGCCAGACGGGGGCGAGCGAGCAGTACTTC. It encodes CASSQTGASEQYF. Filled out from reference TRBV7-6 and TRBJ2-7, the complete variable domain reads GAGVSQSPRYKVTKRGQDVALRCDPISGHVSLYWYRQALGQGPEFLTYFNYEAQQDKSGLPNDRFSAERPEGSISTLTIQRTEQRDSAMYRCASSQTGASEQYFGPGTRLTVT.

The chain is built from TRBV28 and TRBJ1-5, with a weak D call TRBD1 (6 bases). V dropped 7 bases and J dropped 5 bases, with 12 bases sitting between them. The germline V gene encodes CDR1 MDHEN and CDR2 SYDVKM. CDR3 size: 13 residues. The CDR3 protein is CASNEQGYQPQHF. The CDR3 nucleotides are TGTGCCAGCAACGAACAGGGCTATCAGCCCCAGCATTTT.

There are many counts of this clonotype. V is TRBV5-1 and J is TRBJ2-2; the D gene is possibly TRBD2 (6 bases). The CDR3 is 19 amino acids. Germline lookup yields CDR1 SGHRS and CDR2 YFSETQ. Trimming removed 0 bases from V and 0 bases from J, with 18 bases in between. CDR3 loop: CASSLGVGAGPTNTGELFF. DNA of the CDR3: TGCGCCAGCAGCTTGGGCGTCGGGGCGGGGCCTACGAACACCGGGGAGCTGTTTTTT.

At least ten counts were recorded for this clonotype. The rearrangement links TRBV6-5 to TRBJ2-5; D possibly uses TRBD1 or TRBD2 (5 bases each). V was cut by 6 bases and J by 4 bases, with 18 bases left in between. Germline V lookup: CDR1 MNHEY, CDR2 SVGAGI. This CDR3 comprises 15 residues. The CDR3: CASRPGWGRPETQYF. CDR3 bases: TGTGCCAGCAGACCGGGTTGGGGGAGACCAGAGACCCAGTACTTC.

At least ten counts were recorded for this clonotype. The chain has TRBV7-2 and TRBJ2-2; 7 bases map to TRBD1. Germline CDR1 is SGHTA and CDR2 is FQGNSA. The CDR3 loop spans 15 amino acids. V shed 5 bases, J shed 4 bases, and the junction held 7 bases outside the gene matches. The CDR3 spells CASSLNSGGTGELFF. The CDR3 region has the DNA TGTGCCAGCAGCCTGAACTCAGGGGGCACCGGGGAGCTGTTTTTT.

This rearrangement joins TRBV6-2 or TRBV6-3 to TRBJ2-7; D might be TRBD1 or TRBD2, each matching 5 bases. This CDR3 comprises 14 residues. V gave up 5 bases and J gave up 2 bases, with 13 bases separating them. Germline CDR1 is MNHEY and CDR2 is SVGEGT. The CDR3 spells CASSRSGTTYEQYF. The DNA of the CDR3 is TGTGCCAGCAGTCGATCCGGGACGACCTACGAGCAGTACTTC.

The sample holds many counts of this clonotype. The chain employs TRBV15 and TRBJ2-7, with 8 bases matching TRBD2. V shed 5 bases and J 7 bases; nucleotides not matched to a gene: 10. This CDR3 has 14 residues. CDR1 and CDR2 (germline): LNHNV, YYDKDF (reference sequence). This CDR3 is CATSPRREVGEQYF. The DNA for the CDR3 is TGTGCCACCAGCCCGAGGCGGGAGGTGGGGGAGCAGTACTTC.

The sample holds many counts of this clonotype. The J gene is TRBJ1-1, the V gene TRBV5-6; D is uncertain. V was pared by 4 bases and J by 2 bases, with 9 bases between. The length of the CDR3 is 13 residues. Germline assignment: CDR1 SGHDT and CDR2 YYEEEE. DNA for the CDR3: TGTGCCAGCAGCCTAAGGTTTAACACTGAAGCTTTCTTT. Amino acids: CASSLRFNTEAFF.

This clonotype was seen many times. This chain connects TRBV11-3 to TRBJ2-2; D possibly uses TRBD1 or TRBD2 (5 bases each). CDR1 is SGHNT and CDR2 is YENEEA in the germline V gene. The CDR3 has 15 amino acids. The V end lost 1 base, the J end lost 4 bases, and 10 bases lay between the germline ends. The DNA for the CDR3 is TGTGCCAGCAGCTTAGCTCGGGACGGCACCGGGGAGCTGTTTTTT. The encoded protein is CASSLARDGTGELFF.

The chain joins TRBV6-1 to TRBJ1-5, with unresolved D. This CDR3 spans 13 amino acids. V was clipped by 6 bases and J by 5 bases, with 11 bases between them. CDR1 is MNHNS and CDR2 is SASEGT in the germline V gene. The CDR3 loop is CASRRGGDQPQHF. The CDR3 bases are TGTGCCAGCAGGCGCGGAGGAGATCAGCCCCAGCATTTT.

This chain connects TRBV28 to TRBJ1-1, with D unresolved. The germline V and J ends were trimmed by 6 bases and 1 base, with 12 bases remaining between them. The CDR3 loop spans 14 amino acids. Germline lookup yields CDR1 MDHEN and CDR2 SYDVKM. The CDR3 nucleotides read TGTGCCAGCAGCACTGACTTGGGGAACACTGAAGCTTTCTTT. The encoded protein is CASSTDLGNTEAFF.

J is TRBJ2-7 and V is TRBV6-1, with unresolved D. Germline CDR1 MNHNS, CDR2 SASEGT. Trimming took 5 bases from V and 0 from J, leaving 14 bases between them. The length of the CDR3 is 15 residues. The CDR3 DNA reads as TGTGCCAGCAGTAAGGACCAGCCCAGCTCCTACGAGCAGTACTTC. Translating it yields CASSKDQPSSYEQYF.

This clonotype was detected many times. This chain links TRBV20-1 with TRBJ1-1; TRBD1 matches 10 bases. The CDR3 consists of 15 residues. Germline V gene data show CDR1 as DFQATT and CDR2 as SNEGSKA (reference sequence). After removal of 0 bases from V and 8 bases from J, the junction contained 9 bases not matched to a gene. CDR3 sequence reads: CSARETGTGEPEAFF. The CDR3, as DNA: TGCAGTGCTAGAGAGACCGGGACAGGGGAACCCGAAGCTTTCTTT.

This clonotype was detected ten times or more. This sequence joins TRBV28 and TRBJ1-1; D gene uncertain. Per the germline V gene, CDR1 is MDHEN and CDR2 is SYDVKM. The V end lost 3 bases, the J end lost 3 bases, and 8 bases lay between the germline ends. The CDR3 loop spans 13 amino acids. This chain's CDR3 is CASSLPIYTEAFF. The CDR3 region has the DNA TGTGCCAGCAGTTTGCCAATATACACTGAAGCTTTCTTT.

This clonotype came up many times. The rearrangement uses TRBV6-1 and TRBJ2-2; TRBD1 is a possible D gene (5 bases). From germline, CDR1 is MNHNS and CDR2 SASEGT. V shed 6 bases and J shed 3 bases, with 8 bases lying between them. The CDR3 is 13 amino acids. In DNA, the CDR3 is TGTGCCAGCAGCGCACAGGACACCGGGGAGCTGTTTTTT. Its translation: CASSAQDTGELFF.

The CDR3 nucleotides read TGCAGCGTCGGGGACAGCTCCTACGAGCAGTACTTC. Translation: CSVGDSSYEQYF. The chain couples TRBV29-1 to TRBJ2-7; 7 bases agree with TRBD1. In germline, CDR1 is SQVTM, CDR2 ANQGSEA. CDR3 size: 12 residues. V shed 6 bases and J 0 bases; nucleotides not matched to a gene: 2.

In this sample, this clonotype turned up many times. The chain links TRBV7-2 to TRBJ2-7; 11 bases are a match to TRBD2. J was trimmed by 7 bases and V by 3 bases; bases with no gene match: 5. This CDR3 region has 14 residues. Germline V gives CDR1 SGHTA, CDR2 FQGNSA. CDR3 coding DNA: TGTGCCAGCAGCTTGACTAGCGGGAATAGGGAGCAGTACTTC. Translated: CASSLTSGNREQYF.

This clonotype was found a few times. The gene calls are TRBV6-2 or TRBV6-3 and TRBJ1-5, with D possibly TRBD1 on 5 matching bases. Germline V gives CDR1 MNHEY, CDR2 SVGEGT. The CDR3 consists of 15 residues. Between the trimmed V and J ends, which lost 5 bases and 7 bases, there was a span of 18 bases. The CDR3 region is CASSDDRINQQPQHF. The CDR3 DNA follows: TGTGCCAGCAGTGATGACAGAATCAATCAACAGCCCCAGCATTTT.

The chain combines TRBV11-2 with TRBJ2-5, with D perhaps TRBD1 (6 bases). The CDR3 contains 15 residues. V lost 2 bases, J lost 5 bases, and 15 bases lay in between. Germline V lookup: CDR1 SGHAT, CDR2 FQNNGV. The CDR3 region has the DNA TGTGCCAGCAGCTTAACCGCAGGGGCTAGGGAGACCCAGTACTTC. This encodes CASSLTAGARETQYF.

This clonotype showed up many times. The V gene is TRBV11-2, the J gene TRBJ2-7, with TRBD2 as a possible D gene (5 bases). CDR3 length: 12 amino acids. V shed 8 bases and J shed 1 base, with 9 bases lying between them. Looked up from germline, CDR1 is SGHAT and CDR2 is FQNNGV. CDR3 in amino acids: CASGGPSYEQYF. The CDR3 bases are TGTGCCAGCGGCGGGCCTTCCTACGAGCAGTACTTC.

This chain uses TRBV3-1 with TRBJ2-7; maybe TRBD1 (5 bases). Germline CDR1 is LGHDT and CDR2 is YNNKEL (reference sequence). This CDR3 has 14 amino acids. V was cut by 0 bases and J by 9 bases, with 15 bases left in between. The DNA for the CDR3 is TGTGCCAGCAGCCAAGATCTAAGTCGTCAGGGGCAGTACTTC. Amino acid sequence: CASSQDLSRQGQYF.

The table lists this clonotype with many counts. The chain couples TRBV10-3 to TRBJ2-7; D may be TRBD2 (6 bases). The CDR3 has 12 amino acids. V was shortened by 6 bases and J by 3 bases, with 9 bases between the two germline ends. Germline V lookup: CDR1 ENHRY, CDR2 SYGVKD. This CDR3 is CAIRTSNYEQYF. The CDR3 DNA reads TGTGCCATCAGAACTAGCAACTACGAGCAGTACTTC.

This clonotype has at least ten counts. The CDR3 coding sequence is TGTGCCAGCAGTCAACTACGACGGCCGAAGCAGTACTTC. As protein: CASSQLRRPKQYF. The chain has TRBV6-1 and TRBJ2-7; D not certain. The CDR3 covers 13 residues. Germline CDR1 reads MNHNS; CDR2 reads SASEGT. Trimming took off 5 bases at V and 8 bases at J, with 16 bases between the two ends.

This clonotype was observed a few times. The rearrangement links TRBV12-3 or TRBV12-4 to TRBJ2-7; possibly TRBD1 for D (6 bases). V shed 5 bases and J shed 3 bases, with 11 bases lying between them. The CDR3 runs 13 residues. CDR3 region: CASSGRQDYEQYF. The CDR3 DNA follows: TGTGCCAGCAGTGGGAGACAGGACTACGAGCAGTACTTC.

The chain recombines TRBV5-1 with TRBJ2-7, with 11 bases matching TRBD2. The CDR3 loop spans 16 amino acids. V lost 4 bases to trimming and J lost 6 bases; unmatched junction nucleotides: 12. CDR1 is SGHRS and CDR2 is YFSETQ in the germline V gene. The CDR3 coding sequence is TGCGCCAGCAGCGGGGGAGGAGCTAGCGGGAGGTCCGAGCAGTACTTC. Translated, it gives CASSGGGASGRSEQYF.

This clonotype was detected ten times or more. This sequence joins TRBV12-3 or TRBV12-4 and TRBJ1-3; 7 nucleotides agree with TRBD1. This CDR3 is built from 15 residues. V lost 4 bases, J lost 1 base, and 4 bases stayed unmatched. The CDR3, as DNA: TGTGCCAGCAGTTCTCAGGGGGAATCTGGAAACACCATATATTTT. It is translated as CASSSQGESGNTIYF.